The clone carrying this T cell receptor (beta chain) occurred a few times. Antigen: not known. This CDR3 is 14 amino acids long. Trimming removed 3 bases at V and 7 bases at J, with 13 bases between. Unique molecular identifiers were incorporated during preparation of the TCRbeta library. TCRdb re-analysed the PCR reads in MiXCR, keeping a single row per CDR3 protein. Counted here are hundreds of thousands of distinct CDR3 sequences, around 16% occurring once; the ten biggest clones make up around 38%. These data belong to a study of T-cell reconstitution after alpha-beta-depleted transplantation in children. Study-level findings and limits: Roughly two months post-transplant, alpha-beta T cells reportedly originated from several hundred graft clones that had expanded. By one year post-transplant, T-cell counts and diversity largely arose from T cells that were newly produced. Certain patients had high TCRbeta diversity at day 60, and it came from recipient T cells and thymic progenitors that survived.

The receptor's source is a male patient between 2 and 15 years old who had a stem cell transplant for acute lymphoblastic leukemia, so the T cells may come from the graft donor. The chain carries TRBV12-3 or TRBV12-4 and TRBJ1-5, with D possibly being TRBD1 (6 bases). The source material was PBMCs, mostly from graft donor cells, sampled 360 days after TCRalphabeta/CD19-depleted stem cell transplant. The CDR3 loop reads CASSFAGAGQPQHF. The DNA of the CDR3 is TGTGCCAGCAGTTTTGCGGGGGCCGGGCAGCCCCAGCATTTT.